This section outlines one TCR beta chain sequence together with its context. The repertoire was sequenced with immunoSEQ multiplex PCR; TCRdb's copy has only in-frame clones and lacks some. The sample includes approximately 70,000 clones, about 88% seen only once; the top ten take 0.27%. This sample is part of a study of OX40 agonist ivuxolimab in advanced cancers. The CDR3 runs to 16 residues. V lost 5 bases, J lost 1 base, and 17 bases lay in between. CDR1 and CDR2 (germline): SGHNT, YENEEA. The chain recombines TRBV11-3 with TRBJ2-5; a possible D gene is TRBD1 (6 bases). The sequence came from an adult with an advanced solid tumor such as melanoma, head and neck, liver or kidney cancer. This specimen consisted of CD4+ or CD8+ T cells sorted from blood, obtained in a trial of the OX40 agonist ivuxolimab. The CDR3: CASSPSGRGTQETQYF. The CDR3 DNA is TGTGCCAGCAGCCCTTCTGGCAGGGGCACCCAAGAGACCCAGTACTTC.